In its sample, the clone carrying this T cell receptor (beta chain) was seen once. Its antigen is still unknown. This entry is derived from a study of blood T cells in healthy people across ages. The study's findings and limits: The unsorted PBMCs prevented any conclusive comparison of naive versus antigen-experienced cells. Naive T cell percentage showed a strong correlation with TCR beta diversity.

Together with a sample-barcoded 5' primer, a J-beta primer mix was included in a second PCR lasting about 7 to 12 cycles. At least 2.5 million CDR3-containing paired-end reads were obtained per sample. A single record per CDR3 protein comes from TCRdb applying MiXCR to the 5' RACE reads. The sample includes some 690,000 distinct CDR3 sequences, about 20% of them seen just once. Isolation recovered at least 6.5 million PBMCs from every sample. Deletions cut 1 base from V and 4 bases from J, with 11 bases between. Germline V gene data show CDR1 as SGHRS and CDR2 as YFSETQ. The CDR3 loop spans 14 amino acids.

Sequenced: blood. The receptor was derived from a man in his sixties or seventies in good health. This chain joins TRBV5-1 and TRBJ2-5; no clear D gene. CDR3 coding DNA: TGCGCCAGCAGCTTGATTTCAGATGGAGAGACCCAGTACTTC. It codes for CASSLISDGETQYF.